This is a list of T cell receptor beta chains from one sample in a study of beta chain features in type 1 diabetes. Data came from immunoSEQ multiplex PCR; TCRdb stores just in-frame clones and leaves some out. The table has hundreds of thousands of clones, approximately 14% seen once. Specimen: naive CD4+ T cells from blood. These receptors all come from a woman in her thirties or forties in good health. CDR3s include the opening cysteine and the closing phenylalanine or tryptophan. The D gene is left open where the match is weak. Only some rows state a clone size, as once, few, many or a class for expanded clones.

V gene: TRBV10-3; J gene: TRBJ2-7; clone size: -; D gene: -; CDR3 protein: CATRTGKTAYEQYF; CDR3 DNA: TGTGCCACCCGTACAGGGAAAACGGCCTACGAGCAGTACTTC
V gene: TRBV25-1; J gene: TRBJ1-4; clone size: few; D gene: TRBD1; CDR3 protein: CASSDKRQGSLFF; CDR3 DNA: TGTGCCAGCAGTGATAAGAGACAGGGTAGCCTGTTTTTT
V gene: TRBV19; J gene: TRBJ2-7; clone size: few; D gene: TRBD2; CDR3 protein: CASSMASGGQGEQYF; CDR3 DNA: TGTGCCAGTAGTATGGCTAGCGGGGGCCAAGGCGAGCAGTACTTC
V gene: TRBV11-2; J gene: TRBJ1-5; clone size: -; D gene: TRBD1; CDR3 protein: CASSLAGQGFSNQPQHF; CDR3 DNA: TGTGCCAGCAGCTTAGCGGGACAGGGCTTTAGCAATCAGCCCCAGCATTTT
V gene: TRBV5-1; J gene: TRBJ2-2; clone size: -; D gene: TRBD2; CDR3 protein: CASSLAGTSGFTGELFF; CDR3 DNA: TGCGCCAGCAGCTTGGCCGGGACTAGCGGGTTCACCGGGGAGCTGTTTTTT
V gene: TRBV6-1; J gene: TRBJ2-1; clone size: few; D gene: -; CDR3 protein: CASSDPFGRGNEQFF; CDR3 DNA: TGTGCCAGCAGTGACCCGTTTGGCCGGGGCAATGAGCAGTTCTTC
V gene: TRBV18; J gene: TRBJ1-2; clone size: few; D gene: -; CDR3 protein: CASSPRPGLNYGYTF; CDR3 DNA: TGTGCCAGCTCACCACGTCCAGGGCTGAACTATGGCTACACCTTC
V gene: TRBV10-3; J gene: TRBJ1-5; clone size: -; D gene: -; CDR3 protein: CAIGRGEDQPQHF; CDR3 DNA: TGTGCCATCGGGCGGGGAGAGGATCAGCCCCAGCATTTT
V gene: TRBV6-5; J gene: TRBJ2-3; clone size: few; D gene: TRBD2; CDR3 protein: CASSYSLAGGITQYF; CDR3 DNA: TGTGCCAGCAGTTACTCACTAGCGGGGGGTATTACGCAGTATTTT
V gene: TRBV7-6; J gene: TRBJ1-1; clone size: -; D gene: -; CDR3 protein: CASSLEQGYTEAFF; CDR3 DNA: TGTGCCAGCAGCTTAGAGCAGGGGTACACTGAAGCTTTCTTT
V gene: TRBV19; J gene: TRBJ2-7; clone size: many; D gene: -; CDR3 protein: CARLAGSYEQYF; CDR3 DNA: TGTGCCAGGTTGGCAGGGTCCTACGAGCAGTACTTC
V gene: TRBV2; J gene: TRBJ1-1; clone size: few; D gene: TRBD1; CDR3 protein: CATTRTGGNTEAFF; CDR3 DNA: TGTGCCACAACCCGGACAGGGGGGAACACTGAAGCTTTCTTT
V gene: TRBV9; J gene: TRBJ2-5; clone size: few; D gene: TRBD2; CDR3 protein: CASSAGGTSGGAPETQYF; CDR3 DNA: TGTGCCAGCAGCGCAGGGGGGACTAGCGGGGGGGCCCCAGAGACCCAGTACTTC
V gene: TRBV11-2; J gene: TRBJ2-2; clone size: few; D gene: TRBD2; CDR3 protein: CASSVIPGLESGELFF; CDR3 DNA: TGTGCCAGCAGCGTTATTCCGGGACTAGAAAGCGGGGAGCTGTTTTTT
V gene: TRBV2; J gene: TRBJ2-7; clone size: few; D gene: -; CDR3 protein: CASSEVTGSSYEQYF; CDR3 DNA: TGTGCCAGCAGTGAAGTCACGGGATCGTCGTACGAGCAGTACTTC
V gene: TRBV6-1; J gene: TRBJ2-1; clone size: -; D gene: -; CDR3 protein: CASSEGGLSVYNEQFF; CDR3 DNA: TGTGCCAGCAGTGAAGGGGGGCTATCCGTATACAATGAGCAGTTCTTC
V gene: TRBV19; J gene: TRBJ1-5; clone size: few; D gene: TRBD1; CDR3 protein: CASSAGQGQNQPQHF; CDR3 DNA: TGTGCCAGTAGCGCGGGACAGGGTCAAAATCAGCCCCAGCATTTT
V gene: TRBV7-9; J gene: TRBJ1-2; clone size: -; D gene: TRBD1; CDR3 protein: CASSSHRGVYGYTF; CDR3 DNA: TGTGCCAGCAGCTCCCACAGGGGGGTCTATGGCTACACCTTC
V gene: TRBV9; J gene: TRBJ2-2; clone size: few; D gene: -; CDR3 protein: CASSVVGTGELFF; CDR3 DNA: TGTGCCAGCAGCGTAGTGGGTACGGGAGAGCTGTTTTTT
V gene: TRBV5-1; J gene: TRBJ2-7; clone size: -; D gene: -; CDR3 protein: CASSLGAGSYEQYF; CDR3 DNA: TGCGCCAGCAGCTTGGGGGCCGGTTCCTACGAGCAGTACTTC
V gene: TRBV7-9; J gene: TRBJ1-2; clone size: few; D gene: -; CDR3 protein: CASSFKTGNYGYTF; CDR3 DNA: TGTGCCAGCAGCTTTAAAACAGGGAACTATGGCTACACCTTC
V gene: TRBV7-2; J gene: TRBJ2-5; clone size: -; D gene: -; CDR3 protein: CASSPGEVQETQYF; CDR3 DNA: TGTGCCAGCAGCCCAGGGGAAGTCCAAGAGACCCAGTACTTC
V gene: TRBV2; J gene: TRBJ2-3; clone size: -; D gene: TRBD2; CDR3 protein: CASRTGLSGGADTQYF; CDR3 DNA: TGTGCCAGCAGAACCGGACTAAGCGGGGGCGCGGATACGCAGTATTTT
V gene: TRBV5-1; J gene: TRBJ1-1; clone size: once; D gene: -; CDR3 protein: CASSLDRGGSMNTEAFF; CDR3 DNA: TGCGCCAGCAGCTTGGATCGGGGGGGGAGTATGAACACTGAAGCTTTCTTT
V gene: TRBV25-1; J gene: TRBJ1-6; clone size: few; D gene: -; CDR3 protein: CASSDGRGVYGSPLHF; CDR3 DNA: TGTGCCAGCAGTGACGGGAGAGGGGTTTATGGATCACCCCTCCACTTT
V gene: TRBV6-5; J gene: TRBJ1-6; clone size: few; D gene: -; CDR3 protein: CASSYSKGQGNTPLHF; CDR3 DNA: TGTGCCAGCAGTTACTCGAAGGGGCAGGGGAATACACCCCTCCACTTT
V gene: TRBV19; J gene: TRBJ2-3; clone size: -; D gene: -; CDR3 protein: CASTMIVTDTQYF; CDR3 DNA: TGTGCCAGTACGATGATAGTTACAGATACGCAGTATTTT
V gene: TRBV11-2; J gene: TRBJ2-1; clone size: -; D gene: TRBD1; CDR3 protein: CASSQDRGDYNEQFF; CDR3 DNA: TGTGCCAGCAGCCAGGACAGGGGCGACTACAATGAGCAGTTCTTC
V gene: TRBV10-3; J gene: TRBJ1-3; clone size: few; D gene: -; CDR3 protein: CATERDTTGNTIYF; CDR3 DNA: TGTGCCACTGAGAGGGATACTACTGGAAACACCATATATTTT
V gene: TRBV29-1; J gene: TRBJ2-5; clone size: -; D gene: -; CDR3 protein: CSVATGLEQYF; CDR3 DNA: TGCAGCGTTGCCACAGGCTTGGAGCAGTACTTC
V gene: TRBV6-1; J gene: TRBJ1-5; clone size: few; D gene: -; CDR3 protein: CASSEVEETPQHF; CDR3 DNA: TGTGCCAGCAGTGAGGTAGAGGAAACGCCCCAGCATTTT
V gene: TRBV20-1; J gene: TRBJ2-1; clone size: few; D gene: -; CDR3 protein: CSAEHGNEQFF; CDR3 DNA: TGCAGTGCAGAGCACGGCAATGAGCAGTTCTTC
V gene: TRBV25-1; J gene: TRBJ1-2; clone size: -; D gene: TRBD1; CDR3 protein: CASNPKGQGRHGYTF; CDR3 DNA: TGTGCCAGCAATCCCAAAGGACAGGGCAGGCATGGCTACACCTTC
V gene: TRBV7-9; J gene: TRBJ2-2; clone size: few; D gene: TRBD2; CDR3 protein: CASSLAGHLPGELFF; CDR3 DNA: TGTGCCAGCAGCCTAGCGGGACACCTGCCCGGGGAGCTGTTTTTT
V gene: TRBV7-2; J gene: TRBJ1-4; clone size: few; D gene: -; CDR3 protein: CASSPGWDNEKLFF; CDR3 DNA: TGTGCCAGCAGCCCGGGGTGGGATAATGAAAAACTGTTTTTT
V gene: TRBV5-6; J gene: TRBJ2-1; clone size: -; D gene: -; CDR3 protein: CASSPRRGRVEQFF; CDR3 DNA: TGTGCCAGCAGCCCGAGGAGGGGGCGCGTTGAGCAGTTCTTC
V gene: TRBV2; J gene: TRBJ2-5; clone size: -; D gene: TRBD2; CDR3 protein: CARRAGGPLETQYF; CDR3 DNA: TGTGCCAGAAGAGCGGGGGGGCCCCTAGAGACCCAGTACTTC
V gene: TRBV21-1; J gene: TRBJ2-2; clone size: -; D gene: -; CDR3 protein: CASSKVYLDRANTGELFF; CDR3 DNA: TGTGCCAGCAGCAAAGTTTATCTAGACAGGGCGAACACCGGGGAGCTGTTTTTT
V gene: TRBV18; J gene: TRBJ1-1; clone size: few; D gene: -; CDR3 protein: CASSPVQNTEAFF; CDR3 DNA: TGTGCCAGCTCACCAGTCCAGAACACTGAAGCTTTCTTT
V gene: TRBV2; J gene: TRBJ2-6; clone size: few; D gene: -; CDR3 protein: CASSVEDSGANVLTF; CDR3 DNA: TGTGCCAGCAGTGTCGAGGACTCTGGGGCCAACGTCCTGACTTTC
V gene: TRBV28; J gene: TRBJ1-2; clone size: few; D gene: -; CDR3 protein: CASSLGQIYYGYTF; CDR3 DNA: TGTGCCAGCAGTTTAGGGCAGATTTACTATGGCTACACCTTC
V gene: TRBV23-1; J gene: TRBJ1-4; clone size: few; D gene: -; CDR3 protein: CASSHIWSGGEKLFF; CDR3 DNA: TGCGCCAGCAGTCATATCTGGAGCGGAGGTGAAAAACTGTTTTTT
V gene: TRBV7-9; J gene: TRBJ1-4; clone size: few; D gene: -; CDR3 protein: CASSDGGRRDEKLFF; CDR3 DNA: TGTGCCAGCAGCGACGGAGGGAGACGGGATGAAAAACTGTTTTTT
V gene: TRBV4-3; J gene: TRBJ2-1; clone size: -; D gene: TRBD2; CDR3 protein: CASSQDGLAGGFYNEQFF; CDR3 DNA: TGCGCCAGCAGCCAGGACGGACTAGCGGGGGGGTTCTACAATGAGCAGTTCTTC
V gene: TRBV5-1; J gene: TRBJ2-7; clone size: -; D gene: -; CDR3 protein: CASSTTGSYEQYF; CDR3 DNA: TGCGCCAGCAGTACCACAGGGTCATACGAGCAGTACTTC
V gene: TRBV5-1; J gene: TRBJ2-5; clone size: -; D gene: -; CDR3 protein: CASSTQETQYF; CDR3 DNA: TGCGCCAGCAGCACCCAGGAGACCCAGTACTTC
V gene: TRBV12-5; J gene: TRBJ1-1; clone size: few; D gene: TRBD1; CDR3 protein: CASGSDRGGVNTEAFF; CDR3 DNA: TGTGCTAGTGGTTCCGACAGGGGAGGTGTGAACACTGAAGCTTTCTTT
V gene: TRBV11-2; J gene: TRBJ2-2; clone size: few; D gene: -; CDR3 protein: CASSLGAGVGTGELFF; CDR3 DNA: TGTGCCAGCAGCTTAGGGGCAGGGGTAGGGACCGGGGAGCTGTTTTTT
V gene: TRBV25-1; J gene: TRBJ1-2; clone size: -; D gene: TRBD1; CDR3 protein: CASSESDRDVSGYTF; CDR3 DNA: TGTGCCAGCAGTGAGTCCGACAGGGATGTGAGTGGCTACACCTTC
V gene: TRBV6-1; J gene: TRBJ2-2; clone size: -; D gene: -; CDR3 protein: CASRRVGANTGELFF; CDR3 DNA: TGTGCCAGTCGACGGGTCGGGGCGAACACCGGGGAGCTGTTTTTT
V gene: TRBV18; J gene: TRBJ1-1; clone size: few; D gene: -; CDR3 protein: CASSPGGNTEAFF; CDR3 DNA: TGTGCCAGCTCACCCGGGGGTAATACTGAAGCTTTCTTT
V gene: TRBV27; J gene: TRBJ2-7; clone size: -; D gene: -; CDR3 protein: CASSFQVAVQGPYEQYF; CDR3 DNA: TGTGCCAGCAGTTTTCAGGTAGCCGTCCAGGGGCCCTACGAGCAGTACTTC
V gene: TRBV5-1; J gene: TRBJ2-7; clone size: -; D gene: TRBD1; CDR3 protein: CASSLGQGDEQYF; CDR3 DNA: TGCGCCAGCAGCTTGGGACAGGGTGACGAGCAGTACTTC
V gene: TRBV14; J gene: TRBJ2-2; clone size: few; D gene: TRBD1; CDR3 protein: CASSRRTGANTGELFF; CDR3 DNA: TGTGCCAGCAGCCGCAGGACAGGGGCGAACACCGGGGAGCTGTTTTTT
V gene: TRBV2; J gene: TRBJ2-5; clone size: few; D gene: -; CDR3 protein: CASSLARQETQYF; CDR3 DNA: TGTGCCAGCAGTCTAGCGCGCCAAGAGACCCAGTACTTC
V gene: TRBV5-1; J gene: TRBJ2-2; clone size: -; D gene: TRBD2; CDR3 protein: CASSGWRGSANTGELFF; CDR3 DNA: TGCGCCAGCAGTGGCTGGCGGGGGAGCGCGAACACCGGGGAGCTGTTTTTT
V gene: TRBV10-3; J gene: TRBJ2-3; clone size: few; D gene: TRBD2; CDR3 protein: CAIKSGGVADTQYF; CDR3 DNA: TGTGCCATCAAGAGCGGGGGGGTCGCAGATACGCAGTATTTT
V gene: TRBV5-1; J gene: TRBJ1-1; clone size: -; D gene: TRBD1; CDR3 protein: CASRLGQGAPEAFF; CDR3 DNA: TGCGCCAGCAGGTTAGGACAGGGGGCTCCTGAAGCTTTCTTT
V gene: TRBV6-5; J gene: TRBJ2-3; clone size: -; D gene: TRBD1; CDR3 protein: CASSSDRRGTDTQYF; CDR3 DNA: TGTGCCAGCAGTTCGGACAGGCGGGGCACAGATACGCAGTATTTT